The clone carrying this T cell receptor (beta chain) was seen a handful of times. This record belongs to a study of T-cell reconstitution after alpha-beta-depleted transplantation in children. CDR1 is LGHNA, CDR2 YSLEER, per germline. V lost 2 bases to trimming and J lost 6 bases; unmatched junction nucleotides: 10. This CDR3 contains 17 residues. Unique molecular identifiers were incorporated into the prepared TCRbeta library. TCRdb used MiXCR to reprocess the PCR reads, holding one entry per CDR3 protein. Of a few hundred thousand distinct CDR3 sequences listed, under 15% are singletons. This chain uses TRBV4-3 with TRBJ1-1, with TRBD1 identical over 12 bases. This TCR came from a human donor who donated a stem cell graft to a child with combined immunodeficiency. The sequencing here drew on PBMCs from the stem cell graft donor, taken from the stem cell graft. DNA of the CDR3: TGCGCCAGCAGCCAACTCCTTCCGGGACAGGGGGCGGCTGAAGCTTTCTTT. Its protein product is CASSQLLPGQGAAEAFF.